Sequencing of this T cell receptor (beta chain) was carried out in a study of monozygotic twins with inflammatory bowel disease. Points from the study as a whole: For IBD patients, clonotypes shared with others were fewer than for healthy twins, especially with disease activity.

TCRdb re-analyzed the 5' RACE reads; it lists each CDR3 protein once, without DNA. Its clone listing holds approximately 330,000 distinct CDR3 sequences. This CDR3 has 15 amino acids. Germline CDR1 reads LGHNA; CDR2 reads YSLEER. Note on this clonotype: Its antigen is not known.

This chain links TRBV4-3 with TRBJ2-2. The sample comprised blood. This receptor was obtained from a human donor with ulcerative colitis or Crohn's disease, or a healthy co-twin of an affected twin (not recorded which). The CDR3: CASSQDLTVTGELFF.